What follows describes a single T cell receptor beta chain. These data belong to a study of blood T cell repertoires in COVID-19. The wider study: Both acute and convalescent COVID-19 samples were obtained from the United States, Italy and Spain. T cells, B-cell-depleted T cells, or PBMCs provided the cDNA or gDNA that served as material.

The CDR3 is made up of 16 amino acids. J was trimmed by 10 bases and V by 1 base; bases with no gene match: 13. CDR1 and CDR2 (germline): SGHAT, FQNNGV. In the original processing: Amplification of reference gene primers was used by the study to estimate nucleated cell counts. Measured with immunoSEQ multiplex PCR; TCRdb has only the in-frame clones, and not every one. The DNA was the basis for D and trimming; V, J and clone size are from that table. This sample carries roughly 210,000 clones, 88% of them seen once, and the ten largest clones take 1.5% to 2%. This sequence was found in a man aged 70-80 years with acute or convalescent COVID-19. V usage is TRBV11-2 and J usage is TRBJ2-1; 7 positions agree with TRBD2. The sample was peripheral blood. This chain's CDR3 is CASSLAVSASGGEQFF. CDR3 bases: TGTGCCAGCAGCTTAGCGGTCTCGGCTAGCGGTGGAGAGCAGTTCTTC.